These 18 T cell receptor beta chains were sequenced from one sample in a study of T cell responses to AZD1222 COVID-19 vaccine. Assay used: immunoSEQ multiplex PCR; TCRdb lists only in-frame clones, some missing. In the table there are some 100,000 clones, roughly 86% of which are singletons. Sample: peripheral blood, taken 28 days after the second AZD1222 dose. The source of these receptors is an adult who received the AZD1222 COVID-19 vaccine.

This clone was recorded once. The chain couples TRBV9 to TRBJ2-3; TRBD2 matches at 9 bases. V was clipped by 9 bases and J by 3 bases; unmatched bases: 14. CDR1 is SGDLS, CDR2 YYNGEE, per germline. This CDR3 has 16 residues. The CDR3 loop is CATSSRAGGPTDTQYF. Here the CDR3 DNA reads TGTGCCACGTCGAGCCGGGCGGGAGGGCCGACAGATACGCAGTATTTT.

This rearrangement joins TRBV9 to TRBJ2-7, with 10 bases matching TRBD2. This CDR3 spans 14 amino acids. J lost 3 bases, V lost 0 bases, and 0 bases had no gene match. The germline CDR1 and CDR2 sequences are SGDLS and YYNGEE. This CDR3 reads CASSVASGGYEQYF. CDR3 DNA: TGTGCCAGCAGCGTAGCTAGCGGGGGCTACGAGCAGTACTTC. Full variable domain (outside the CDR3, taken from reference TRBV9 and TRBJ2-7): DSGVTQTPKHLITATGQRVTLRCSPRSGDLSVYWYQQSLDQGLQFLIQYYNGEERAKGNILERFSAQQFPDLHSELNLSSLELGDSALYFCASSVASGGYEQYFGPGTRLTVT.

This clone appeared once. This sequence joins TRBV11-2 and TRBJ1-2, with D hard to call. The V end was cut by 1 base, the J end by 8 bases, with 8 bases between. The CDR3 contains 12 residues. Germline V gene lookup returns CDR1 SGHAT and CDR2 FQNNGV. DNA of the CDR3: TGTGCCAGCAGCTTAGCCGGCAGAGGCTACACCTTC. Translated, it gives CASSLAGRGYTF.

The V and J genes are TRBV29-1 and TRBJ1-5; 7 nucleotides align to TRBD1. Germline CDR1 and CDR2: SQVTM and ANQGSEA. V was pared by 4 bases and J by 3 bases, with 6 bases of the junction left unmatched. This CDR3 spans 14 amino acids. The CDR3 DNA sequence: TGCAGCGTTGCCCAGACAGGGCCCAATCAGCCCCAGCATTTT. This translates into CSVAQTGPNQPQHF.

The chain recombines TRBV4-1 with TRBJ1-4; D remains ambiguous. Germline loops: CDR1 MGHRA, CDR2 YSYEKL. Trimming removed 7 bases from V and 3 bases from J, with 18 bases in between. The CDR3 has 16 amino acids. CDR3 region: CASNSLFREANEKLFF. The CDR3 DNA follows: TGCGCCAGCAATTCCCTCTTCCGGGAGGCTAATGAAAAACTGTTTTTT.

The V gene is TRBV7-2, the J gene TRBJ1-1, with D possibly being TRBD1 (5 bases). Germline CDR1 and CDR2: SGHTA and FQGNSA. This CDR3 contains 14 residues. Trimming pared 6 bases from V and 0 bases from J, leaving 11 bases between. The CDR3 loop reads CASRKQGLNTEAFF. DNA of the CDR3: TGTGCCAGCAGGAAGCAGGGTTTGAACACTGAAGCTTTCTTT.

V is TRBV7-3 and J is TRBJ2-7, with TRBD2 identical over 8 bases. Germline CDR1 SGHTA, CDR2 FQGTGA. The J segment lost 1 base and the V segment lost 0 bases, leaving 8 bases of the junction unmatched. This CDR3 comprises 17 residues. The CDR3 bases are TGTGCCAGCAGCTTAACCTCCAGCGGGAGTCCGTCCTACGAGCAGTACTTC. It is translated as CASSLTSSGSPSYEQYF.

The V call is TRBV4-2, the J call TRBJ2-7; the match to TRBD2 covers 7 bases. V trimming: 0 bases; J trimming: 5 bases; junction bases outside the gene matches: 10. The CDR3 has 16 amino acids. In germline, CDR1 is LGHNA, CDR2 YNFKEQ. CDR3 DNA sequence: TGTGCCAGCAGCCAAGAGTTTGAGGGAGGGCCGGACGAGCAGTACTTC. It yields the protein CASSQEFEGGPDEQYF.

The chain joins TRBV6-2 or TRBV6-3 to TRBJ2-1; 9 bases are a match to TRBD2. The length of the CDR3 is 16 residues. Germline loops: CDR1 MNHEY, CDR2 SVGEGT. V trimming: 6 bases; J trimming: 4 bases; junction bases outside the gene matches: 10. The CDR3 bases are TGTGCCAGCAGCATGCGTAGCGGGGGCCCGTACAATGAGCAGTTCTTC. The encoded protein is CASSMRSGGPYNEQFF.

The chain recombines TRBV21-1 with TRBJ1-3; no check of the table's D call, TRBD1, against the DNA was made. TRBV21-1 is given as a pseudogene. The CDR3 sequence is 14 residues long. This CDR3 is CAKWDTDSGNTIYF. CDR3 in DNA: TGTGCCAAGTGGGACACCGACTCTGGAAACACCATATATTTT.

This sequence joins TRBV7-8 and TRBJ1-2, with a tentative D call TRBD1 (6 bases). The germline V gene encodes CDR1 SGHVS and CDR2 FQNEAQ. V lost 5 bases, J lost 3 bases, and 16 bases lay in between. The CDR3 consists of 15 residues. The CDR3 spells CASSRQGGSDYGYTF. CDR3 nucleotide sequence: TGTGCCAGCAGCCGTCAAGGGGGGAGTGACTATGGCTACACCTTC.

The gene calls are TRBV24-1 and TRBJ2-3, with 7 bases identical to TRBD2. V dropped 5 bases and J dropped 6; count of bases not matched to a gene: 7. Germline V gives CDR1 KGHDR, CDR2 SFDVKD. This CDR3 comprises 14 residues. CDR3 DNA sequence: TGTGCCACCAGTGGGGCGGGAGTGGGGGATACGCAGTATTTT. Protein product: CATSGAGVGDTQYF.

The chain couples TRBV27 to TRBJ2-2, with 9 bases identical to TRBD2. Unmatched junction bases numbered 4, after V lost 6 bases and J lost 2 bases. This CDR3 region has 15 residues. The germline gives CDR1 MNHEY, CDR2 SMNVEV (reference sequence). CDR3: CASRGTSLNTGELFF. DNA of the CDR3: TGTGCCAGCAGGGGGACTAGCCTAAACACCGGGGAGCTGTTTTTT.

The CDR3 here is CASSIRDRQNTEAFF. The CDR3 DNA reads as TGTGCCAGTAGTATTCGGGACAGACAGAACACTGAAGCTTTCTTT. The gene calls are TRBV19 and TRBJ1-1, with 7 nucleotides matching TRBD1. The J segment lost 1 base and the V segment lost 3 bases, leaving 5 bases of the junction unmatched. The CDR3 has 15 residues. The germline gives CDR1 LNHDA, CDR2 SQIVND (reference sequence). Full variable domain (rest looked up from reference TRBV19 and TRBJ1-1): DGGITQSPKYLFRKEGQNVTLSCEQNLNHDAMYWYRQDPGQGLRLIYYSQIVNDFQKGDIAEGYSVSREKKESFPLTVTSAQKNPTAFYLCASSIRDRQNTEAFFGQGTRLTVV.

The chain is built from TRBV11-2 and TRBJ2-7, with unresolved D. The CDR3 covers 11 residues. Germline V gene lookup returns CDR1 SGHAT and CDR2 FQNNGV. V gave up 5 bases and J gave up 2 bases, with 4 bases separating them. DNA for the CDR3: TGTGCCAGCAGCGTTACCTACGAGCAGTACTTC. The encoded protein is CASSVTYEQYF.

The chain carries TRBV12-3 or TRBV12-4 and TRBJ1-1; no definite D call. The V end lost 5 bases, the J end lost 9 bases, and 13 bases lay between the germline ends. This CDR3 has 12 residues. CDR3 sequence: CASSDILNKAFF. As DNA, the CDR3 is TGTGCCAGCAGTGACATCCTAAACAAAGCTTTCTTT.

This chain connects TRBV7-2 to TRBJ2-5, with 10 bases fitting TRBD2. The CDR3 totals 16 residues. In germline, CDR1 is SGHTA, CDR2 FQGNSA. Unmatched junction bases numbered 12, after V lost 2 bases and J lost 9 bases. DNA for the CDR3: TGTGCCAGCAGCTTACAGGGAGCGGGAGGGGTCTCGGCCCAGTACTTC. Translation gives CASSLQGAGGVSAQYF.

The gene calls are TRBV11-2 and TRBJ2-4; maybe TRBD1 (5 bases). The CDR3 is 15 residues long. The germline V and J ends were trimmed by 5 bases and 0 bases, with 11 bases remaining between them. Germline V CDR1 and CDR2: SGHAT, FQNNGV. The CDR3 sequence is CASSHRQGAKNIQYF. CDR3 in DNA: TGTGCCAGCAGCCATCGGCAGGGAGCCAAAAACATTCAGTACTTC.